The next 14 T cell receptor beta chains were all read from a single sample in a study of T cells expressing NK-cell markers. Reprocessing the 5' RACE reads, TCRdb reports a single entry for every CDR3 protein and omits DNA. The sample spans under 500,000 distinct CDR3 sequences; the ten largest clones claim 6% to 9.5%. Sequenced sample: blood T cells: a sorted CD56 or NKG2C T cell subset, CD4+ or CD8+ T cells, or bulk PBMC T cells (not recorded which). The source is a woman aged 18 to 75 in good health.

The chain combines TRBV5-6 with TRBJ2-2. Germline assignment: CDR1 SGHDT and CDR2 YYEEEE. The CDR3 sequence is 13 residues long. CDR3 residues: CASSQSGSGELFF.

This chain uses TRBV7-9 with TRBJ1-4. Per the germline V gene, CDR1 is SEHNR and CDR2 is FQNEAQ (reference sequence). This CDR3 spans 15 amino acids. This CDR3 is CASSLDGIRAEKLFF. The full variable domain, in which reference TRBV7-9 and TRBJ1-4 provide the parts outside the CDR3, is DTGVSQNPRHKITKRGQNVTFRCDPISEHNRLYWYRQTLGQGPEFLTYFQNEAQLEKSRLLSDRFSAERPKGSFSTLEIQRTEQGDSAMYLCASSLDGIRAEKLFFGSGTQLSVL.

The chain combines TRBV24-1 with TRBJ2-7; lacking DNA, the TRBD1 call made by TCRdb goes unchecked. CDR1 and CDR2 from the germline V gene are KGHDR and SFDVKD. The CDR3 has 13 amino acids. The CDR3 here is CATSEGPSYEQYF.

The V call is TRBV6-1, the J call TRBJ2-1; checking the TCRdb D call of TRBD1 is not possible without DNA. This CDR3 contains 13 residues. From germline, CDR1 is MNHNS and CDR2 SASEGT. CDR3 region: CASRRDIYNEQFF.

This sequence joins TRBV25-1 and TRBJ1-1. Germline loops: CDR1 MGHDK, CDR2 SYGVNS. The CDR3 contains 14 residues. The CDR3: CASSEQQMNTEAFF.

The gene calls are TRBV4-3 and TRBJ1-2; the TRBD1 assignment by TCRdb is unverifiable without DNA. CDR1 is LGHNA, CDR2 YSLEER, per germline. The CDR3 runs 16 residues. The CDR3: CASSQDSRPTDYGYTF.

CDR3 in amino acids: CASSQDRGQGYEKLFF. The gene calls are TRBV4-3 and TRBJ1-4; TCRdb's assignment of TRBD1 cannot be checked, as there is no DNA. Per germline, CDR1 LGHNA and CDR2 YSLEER. The CDR3 extends over 16 amino acids.

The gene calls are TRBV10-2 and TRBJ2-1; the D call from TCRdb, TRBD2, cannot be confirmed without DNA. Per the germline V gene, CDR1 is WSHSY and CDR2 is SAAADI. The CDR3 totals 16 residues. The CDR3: CASSPLAGPSYNEQFF.

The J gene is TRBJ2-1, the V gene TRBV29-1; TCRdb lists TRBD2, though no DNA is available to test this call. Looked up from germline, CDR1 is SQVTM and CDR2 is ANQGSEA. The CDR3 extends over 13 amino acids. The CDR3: CSGLAGGPYEQFF.

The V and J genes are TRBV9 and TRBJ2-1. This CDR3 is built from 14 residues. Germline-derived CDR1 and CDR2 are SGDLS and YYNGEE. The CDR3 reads CASSVWEQNNEQFF.

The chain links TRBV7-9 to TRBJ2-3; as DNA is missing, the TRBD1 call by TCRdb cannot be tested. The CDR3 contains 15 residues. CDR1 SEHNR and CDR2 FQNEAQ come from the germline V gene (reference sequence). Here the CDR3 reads CASSAQGARTDTQYF.

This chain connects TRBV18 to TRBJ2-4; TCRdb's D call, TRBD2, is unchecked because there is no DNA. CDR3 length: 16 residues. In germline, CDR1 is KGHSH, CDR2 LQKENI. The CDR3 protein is CASSARAGEAKNIQYF. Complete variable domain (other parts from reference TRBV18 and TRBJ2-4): NAGVMQNPRHLVRRRGQEARLRCSPMKGHSHVYWYRQLPEEGLKFMVYLQKENIIDESGMPKERFSAEFPKEGPSILRIQQVVRGDSAAYFCASSARAGEAKNIQYFGAGTRLSVL.

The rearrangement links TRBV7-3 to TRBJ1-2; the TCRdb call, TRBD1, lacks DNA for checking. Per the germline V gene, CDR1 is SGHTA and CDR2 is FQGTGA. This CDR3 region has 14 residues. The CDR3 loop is CASSPGHGSYGYTF.

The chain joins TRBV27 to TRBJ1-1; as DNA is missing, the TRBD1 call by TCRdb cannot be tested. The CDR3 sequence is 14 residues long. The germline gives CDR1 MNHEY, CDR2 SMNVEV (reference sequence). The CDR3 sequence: CASKRGPGDTEAFF.